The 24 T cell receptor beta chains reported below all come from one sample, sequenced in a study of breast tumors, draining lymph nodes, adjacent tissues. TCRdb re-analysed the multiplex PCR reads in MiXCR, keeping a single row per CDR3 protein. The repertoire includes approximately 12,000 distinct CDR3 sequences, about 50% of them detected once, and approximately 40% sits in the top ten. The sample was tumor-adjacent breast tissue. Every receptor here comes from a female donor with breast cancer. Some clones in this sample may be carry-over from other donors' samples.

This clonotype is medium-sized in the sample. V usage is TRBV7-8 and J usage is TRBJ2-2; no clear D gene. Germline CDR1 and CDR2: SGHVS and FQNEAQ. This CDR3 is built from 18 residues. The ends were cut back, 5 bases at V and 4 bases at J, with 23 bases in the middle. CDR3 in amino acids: CASSPTRITNLITGELFF. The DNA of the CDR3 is TGTGCCAGCAGCCCCACCCGGATCACTAATTTGATCACCGGGGAGCTGTTTTTT.

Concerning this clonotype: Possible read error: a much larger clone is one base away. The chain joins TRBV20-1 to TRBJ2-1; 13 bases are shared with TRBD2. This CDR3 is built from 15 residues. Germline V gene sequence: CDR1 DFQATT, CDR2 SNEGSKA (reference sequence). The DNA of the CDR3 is TGCAGTGCTAGACCGGGACTAGCGGGGTCGTATGAGCATTTCTTC. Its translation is CSARPGLAGSYEHFF.

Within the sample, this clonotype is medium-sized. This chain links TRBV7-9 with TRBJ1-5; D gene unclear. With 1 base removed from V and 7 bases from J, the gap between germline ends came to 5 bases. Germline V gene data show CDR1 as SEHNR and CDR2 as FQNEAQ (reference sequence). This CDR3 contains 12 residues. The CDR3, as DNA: TGTGCCAGCAGCTTAGTGGTACAGCCCCAGCATTTT. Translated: CASSLVVQPQHF.

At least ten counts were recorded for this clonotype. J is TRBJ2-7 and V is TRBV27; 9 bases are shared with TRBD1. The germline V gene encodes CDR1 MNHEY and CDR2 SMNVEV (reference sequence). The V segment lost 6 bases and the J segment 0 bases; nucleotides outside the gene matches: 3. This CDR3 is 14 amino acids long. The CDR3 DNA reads TGTGCCAGCAGGGACAGGGGACTCTCCTACGAGCAGTACTTC. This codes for CASRDRGLSYEQYF.

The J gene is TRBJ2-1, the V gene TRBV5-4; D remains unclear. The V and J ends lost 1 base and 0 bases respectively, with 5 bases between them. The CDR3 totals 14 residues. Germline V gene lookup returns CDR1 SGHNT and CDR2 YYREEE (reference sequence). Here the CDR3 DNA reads TGTGCCAGCAGCTTGTGGGGCTCCTACAATGAGCAGTTCTTC. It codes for CASSLWGSYNEQFF. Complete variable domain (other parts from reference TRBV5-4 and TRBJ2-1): ETGVTQSPTHLIKTRGQQVTLRCSSQSGHNTVSWYQQALGQGPQFIFQYYREEENGRGNFPPRFSGLQFPNYSSELNVNALELDDSALYLCASSLWGSYNEQFFGPGTRLTVL.

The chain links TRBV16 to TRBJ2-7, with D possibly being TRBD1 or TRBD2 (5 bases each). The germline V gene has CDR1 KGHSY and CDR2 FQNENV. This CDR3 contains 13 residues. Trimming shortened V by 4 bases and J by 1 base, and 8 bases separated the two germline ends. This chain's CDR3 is CASSRDRSYEQYF. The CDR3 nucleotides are TGTGCCAGCAGCCGGGACCGGTCCTACGAGCAGTACTTC.

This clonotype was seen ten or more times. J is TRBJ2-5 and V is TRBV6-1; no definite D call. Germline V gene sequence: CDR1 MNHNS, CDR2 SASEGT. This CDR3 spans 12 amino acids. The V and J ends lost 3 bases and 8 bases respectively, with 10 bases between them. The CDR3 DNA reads TGTGCCAGCAGTGAGGGTTGGGTAACCCAGTACTTC. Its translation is CASSEGWVTQYF.

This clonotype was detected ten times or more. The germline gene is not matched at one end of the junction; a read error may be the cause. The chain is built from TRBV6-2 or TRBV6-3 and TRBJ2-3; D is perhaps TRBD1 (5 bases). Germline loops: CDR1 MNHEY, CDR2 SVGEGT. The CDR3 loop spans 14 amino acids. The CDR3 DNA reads TGTGCCAGCAGTCACTCGCACAGGCCAGATACGCAGTATTTT. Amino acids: CASSHSHRPDTQYF.

The CDR3 loop is CASSLALGNQPQHF. The CDR3, as DNA: TGTGCCAGCAGTTTAGCGTTGGGCAATCAGCCCCAGCATTTT. This chain connects TRBV12-3 or TRBV12-4 to TRBJ1-5; D gene uncertain. Trimming took off 0 bases at V and 2 bases at J, with 5 bases between the two ends. This CDR3 is 14 amino acids long.

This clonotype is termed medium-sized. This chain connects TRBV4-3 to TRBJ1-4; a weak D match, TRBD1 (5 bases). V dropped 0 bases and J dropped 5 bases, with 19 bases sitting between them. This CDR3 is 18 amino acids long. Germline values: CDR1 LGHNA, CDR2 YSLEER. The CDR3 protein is CASSQDDRQYGGNEKLFF. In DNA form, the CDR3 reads TGCGCCAGCAGCCAAGACGATCGACAGTATGGGGGGAATGAAAAACTGTTTTTT.

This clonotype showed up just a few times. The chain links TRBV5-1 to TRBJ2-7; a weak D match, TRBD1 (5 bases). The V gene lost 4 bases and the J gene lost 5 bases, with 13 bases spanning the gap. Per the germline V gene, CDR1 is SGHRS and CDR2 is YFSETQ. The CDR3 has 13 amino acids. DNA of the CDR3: TGCGCCAGCAGCAGGACACTAACGAACGAGCAGTACTTC. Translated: CASSRTLTNEQYF.

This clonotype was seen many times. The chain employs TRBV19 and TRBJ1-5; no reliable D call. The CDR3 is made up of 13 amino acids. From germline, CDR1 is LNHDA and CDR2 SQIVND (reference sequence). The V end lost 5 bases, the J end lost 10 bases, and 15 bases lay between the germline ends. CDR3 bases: TGTGCCAGTAGTCTAGGACCGATCGATCCCCAGCATTTT. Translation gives CASSLGPIDPQHF.

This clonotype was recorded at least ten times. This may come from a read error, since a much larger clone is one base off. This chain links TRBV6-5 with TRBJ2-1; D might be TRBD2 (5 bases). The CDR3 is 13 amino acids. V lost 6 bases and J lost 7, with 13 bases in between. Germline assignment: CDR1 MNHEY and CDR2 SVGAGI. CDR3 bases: TGTGCCAGCAGGCAACAAGGACTGAATGAGCAGTTCTTC. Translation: CASRQQGLNEQFF.

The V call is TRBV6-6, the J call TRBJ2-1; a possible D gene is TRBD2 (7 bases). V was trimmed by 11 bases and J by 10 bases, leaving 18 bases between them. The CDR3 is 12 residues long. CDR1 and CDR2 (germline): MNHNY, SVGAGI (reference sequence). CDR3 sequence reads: CAVGRGAWEQFF. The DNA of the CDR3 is TGTGCCGTTGGTCGGGGGGCGTGGGAGCAGTTCTTC.

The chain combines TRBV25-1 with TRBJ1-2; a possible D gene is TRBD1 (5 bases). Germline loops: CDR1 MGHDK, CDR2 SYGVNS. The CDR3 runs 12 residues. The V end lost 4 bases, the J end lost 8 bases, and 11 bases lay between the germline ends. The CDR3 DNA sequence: TGTGCCAGCAGTGGACAGCCGGGGGGCTACACCTTC. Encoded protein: CASSGQPGGYTF.

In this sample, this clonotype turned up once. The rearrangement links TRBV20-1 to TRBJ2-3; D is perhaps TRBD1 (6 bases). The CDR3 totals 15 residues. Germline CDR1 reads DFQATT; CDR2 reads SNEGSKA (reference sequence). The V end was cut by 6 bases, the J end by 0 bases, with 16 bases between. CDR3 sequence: CSAPDRIRSTDTQYF. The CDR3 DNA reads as TGCAGTGCACCCGACAGGATACGAAGCACAGATACGCAGTATTTT.

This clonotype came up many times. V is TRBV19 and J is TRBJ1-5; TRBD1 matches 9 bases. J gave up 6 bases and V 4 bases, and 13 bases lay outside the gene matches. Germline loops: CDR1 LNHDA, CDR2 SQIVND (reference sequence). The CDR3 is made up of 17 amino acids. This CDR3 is CASSTAGTGGLAQPQHF. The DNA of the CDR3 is TGTGCCAGTAGTACCGCCGGCACAGGGGGCTTAGCTCAGCCCCAGCATTTT.

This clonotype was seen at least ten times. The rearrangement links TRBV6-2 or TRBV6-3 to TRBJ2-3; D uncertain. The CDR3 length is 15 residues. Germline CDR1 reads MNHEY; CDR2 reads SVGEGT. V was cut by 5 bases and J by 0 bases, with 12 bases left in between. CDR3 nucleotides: TGTGCCAGCAGTCCACGCCTTTCTAGCACAGATACGCAGTATTTT. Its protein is CASSPRLSSTDTQYF.

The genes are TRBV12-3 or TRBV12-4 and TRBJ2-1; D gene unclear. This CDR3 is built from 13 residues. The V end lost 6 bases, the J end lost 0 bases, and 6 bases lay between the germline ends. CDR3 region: CASRVSSYNEQFF. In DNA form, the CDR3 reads TGTGCCAGCAGAGTTAGCTCCTACAATGAGCAGTTCTTC.

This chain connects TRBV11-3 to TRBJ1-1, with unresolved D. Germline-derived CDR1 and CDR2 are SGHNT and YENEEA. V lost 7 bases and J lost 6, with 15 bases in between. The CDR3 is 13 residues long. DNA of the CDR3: TGTGCCAGCATCATCCGGGGTAGCGCTGAAGCTTTCTTT. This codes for CASIIRGSAEAFF.

As DNA, the CDR3 is TGTGCCAGCAGTGGTGACGGGCAAGAGACCCAGTACTTC. Protein: CASSGDGQETQYF. The J gene is TRBJ2-5, the V gene TRBV2; D uncertain. The CDR3 loop spans 13 amino acids. Trimming left V 4 bases short and J 2 bases short, with 8 bases between. Germline loops: CDR1 SNHLY, CDR2 FYNNEI. Based on the CDR3 plus reference TRBV2 and TRBJ2-5, the full variable domain is EPEVTQTPSHQVTQMGQEVILRCVPISNHLYFYWYRQILGQKVEFLVSFYNNEISEKSEIFDDQFSVERPDGSNFTLKIRSTKLEDSAMYFCASSGDGQETQYFGPGTRLLVL.

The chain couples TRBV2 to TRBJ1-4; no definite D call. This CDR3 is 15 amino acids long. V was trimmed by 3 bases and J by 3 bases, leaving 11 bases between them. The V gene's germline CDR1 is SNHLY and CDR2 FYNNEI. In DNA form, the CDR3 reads TGTGCCAGCAGTGACCTAGTGGGGTCTAATGAAAAACTGTTTTTT. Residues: CASSDLVGSNEKLFF.

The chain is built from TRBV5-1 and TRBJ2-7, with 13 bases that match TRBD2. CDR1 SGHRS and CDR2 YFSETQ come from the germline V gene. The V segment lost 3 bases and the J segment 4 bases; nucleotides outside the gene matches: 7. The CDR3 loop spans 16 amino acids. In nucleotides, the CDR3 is TGCGCCAGCAGCTGGCTCGGGACTAGCGGGACTTACGAGCAGTACTTC. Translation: CASSWLGTSGTYEQYF.

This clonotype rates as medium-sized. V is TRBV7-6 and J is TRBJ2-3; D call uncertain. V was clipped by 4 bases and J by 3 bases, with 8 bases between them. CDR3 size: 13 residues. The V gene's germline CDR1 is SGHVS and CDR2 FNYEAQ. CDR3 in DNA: TGTGCCAGCAGCTACGGGTTAACAGATACGCAGTATTTT. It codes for CASSYGLTDTQYF.